This passage covers 30 T cell receptor beta chains from one sample sequenced in a study of T cell responses to AZD1222 COVID-19 vaccine. The data were produced by immunoSEQ multiplex PCR, yet TCRdb's version contains in-frame clones alone and is incomplete. Of under 200,000 clones listed, about nine tenths are singletons. The sequencing here drew on peripheral blood, taken on day 0 of AZD1222 vaccination. The origin of the receptors is an adult in good health.

CDR3: CASSPKNEQYF. CDR3 DNA sequence: TGTGCCAGCAGTCCCAAGAACGAGCAGTACTTC. This chain joins TRBV28 and TRBJ2-7; D is undetermined. V was pared by 5 bases and J by 5 bases, with 7 bases between. This CDR3 has 11 amino acids. CDR1 is MDHEN and CDR2 is SYDVKM in the germline V gene.

The V and J genes are TRBV19 and TRBJ1-2; 8 positions agree with TRBD1. This CDR3 contains 16 residues. CDR1 is LNHDA and CDR2 is SQIVND in the germline V gene (reference sequence). V trimming: 0 bases; J trimming: 5 bases; junction bases outside the gene matches: 8. The CDR3 loop is CASSIDPQGARYGYTF. The CDR3 nucleotides are TGTGCCAGTAGTATAGATCCCCAGGGGGCGCGTTATGGCTACACCTTC.

This clone has only one observation. This chain uses TRBV27 with TRBJ2-1; 12 positions match TRBD2. The CDR3 runs 14 residues. Germline CDR1 MNHEY, CDR2 SMNVEV (reference sequence). Trimming removed 9 bases from V and 2 bases from J; junction bases left unmatched: 2. CDR3 nucleotide sequence: TGTGCCAGTCTAGCGGGGGGGCCCTACAATGAGCAGTTCTTC. Translated: CASLAGGPYNEQFF.

The rearrangement uses TRBV29-1 and TRBJ1-1; no reliable D call. The CDR3 has 12 residues. The V end was cut by 3 bases, the J end by 1 base, with 6 bases between. Germline CDR1 SQVTM, CDR2 ANQGSEA. CDR3 bases: TGCAGCGTTGACGCAGGGAACACTGAAGCTTTCTTT. Translation gives CSVDAGNTEAFF.

The rearrangement uses TRBV16 and TRBJ1-5; possibly TRBD1 for D (5 bases). Germline loops: CDR1 KGHSY, CDR2 FQNENV. Between the trimmed V and J ends, which lost 0 bases and 3 bases, there was a span of 9 bases. The CDR3 totals 15 residues. The CDR3 DNA is TGTGCCAGCAGCCAATCGGCGACAGCCAATCAGCCCCAGCATTTT. This sequence encodes CASSQSATANQPQHF.

The chain joins TRBV6-6 to TRBJ1-1; D gene unclear. V gave up 6 bases and J gave up 2 bases, with 13 bases separating them. This CDR3 region has 14 residues. The V gene's germline CDR1 is MNHNY and CDR2 SVGAGI (reference sequence). The CDR3 region is CASSPAGANTEAFF. The CDR3 region has the DNA TGTGCCAGCAGCCCAGCGGGCGCAAACACTGAAGCTTTCTTT.

This chain joins TRBV7-2 and TRBJ2-1, with D hard to call. V was pared by 1 base and J by 6 bases, with 10 bases between. There are 14 residues in the CDR3. CDR1 is SGHTA and CDR2 is FQGNSA in the germline V gene. The CDR3 here is CASSLDSSPNEQFF. The CDR3 nucleotides read TGTGCCAGCAGCTTAGATTCCTCTCCCAATGAGCAGTTCTTC.

This chain uses TRBV3-1 (or the pseudogene TRBV3-2) with TRBJ2-3; D is ambiguous. From germline, CDR1 is LGHDT and CDR2 YNNKEL (reference sequence). V was pared by 0 bases and J by 0 bases, with 10 bases between. The CDR3 runs 16 residues. The CDR3 reads CASSQDPQASTDTQYF. For the CDR3, the DNA is TGTGCCAGCAGCCAAGATCCGCAGGCTAGCACAGATACGCAGTATTTT.

J is TRBJ2-2 and V is TRBV19, with 7 bases fitting TRBD1. V shed 4 bases, J shed 4 bases, and the junction held 9 bases outside the gene matches. The length of the CDR3 is 16 residues. The germline gives CDR1 LNHDA, CDR2 SQIVND (reference sequence). CDR3: CASSTGQAGGTGELFF. In DNA form, the CDR3 reads TGTGCCAGTAGTACAGGACAGGCAGGAGGCACCGGGGAGCTGTTTTTT.

The gene calls are TRBV6-5 and TRBJ2-7, with 10 bases matching TRBD1. Per the germline V gene, CDR1 is MNHEY and CDR2 is SVGAGI. This CDR3 spans 13 amino acids. The junction had 6 bases not matched to a gene; V was cut back by 8 bases and J by 5 bases. The CDR3 DNA reads TGTGCCAGCCGTCCGGGACAGGGGAACGAGCAGTACTTC. Its protein is CASRPGQGNEQYF.

The chain is built from TRBV6-2 or TRBV6-3 and TRBJ2-7; the D is unclear. The CDR3 has 13 amino acids. The germline CDR1 and CDR2 sequences are MNHEY and SVGEGT. The V end was cut by 5 bases, the J end by 4 bases, with 12 bases between. The chain's CDR3 is CASSDPPTYEQYF. CDR3 bases: TGTGCCAGCAGTGACCCCCCGACTTACGAGCAGTACTTC.

The V call is TRBV3-1 (or the pseudogene TRBV3-2), the J call TRBJ1-4, with 7 nucleotides matching TRBD1. This CDR3 region has 14 residues. Trimming cost V 4 bases and J 5 bases; bases outside gene matches: 4. Per the germline V gene, CDR1 is LGHDT and CDR2 is YNNKEL (reference sequence). CDR3 DNA sequence: TGTGCCAGCAGCCGAGGGACAGACAATGAAAAACTGTTTTTT. As protein: CASSRGTDNEKLFF.

The chain has TRBV19 and TRBJ2-3; 10 bases line up with TRBD2. Germline loops: CDR1 LNHDA, CDR2 SQIVND (reference sequence). Trimming at V came to 1 base and at J to 3 bases, leaving 4 bases not matched to a gene. The CDR3 is 16 residues long. This chain's CDR3 is CASSIGIAGGTDTQYF. The CDR3, as DNA: TGTGCCAGTAGTATAGGTATAGCGGGAGGAACAGATACGCAGTATTTT.

This chain joins TRBV5-1 and TRBJ1-3; 7 bases are shared with TRBD1. Germline loops: CDR1 SGHRS, CDR2 YFSETQ. The CDR3 sequence is 15 residues long. V gave up 4 bases and J gave up 1 base; unmatched junction bases: 5. CDR3 protein: CASSLAQGSGNTIYF. The CDR3 nucleotides read TGCGCCAGCAGCCTAGCACAGGGGTCTGGAAACACCATATATTTT. Supplemented by reference TRBV5-1 and TRBJ1-3, the full variable domain reads KAGVTQTPRYLIKTRGQQVTLSCSPISGHRSVSWYQQTPGQGLQFLFEYFSETQRNKGNFPGRFSGRQFSNSRSEMNVSTLELGDSALYLCASSLAQGSGNTIYFGEGSWLTVV.

This clone showed up just once. This chain uses TRBV7-2 with TRBJ2-7, with a possible D match to TRBD1 (6 bases). The V gene lost 5 bases and the J gene lost 7 bases, with 9 bases spanning the gap. Per the germline V gene, CDR1 is SGHTA and CDR2 is FQGNSA. CDR3 length: 11 residues. This CDR3 reads CASSEGTEQYF. The CDR3 DNA reads as TGTGCCAGCAGCGAGGGGACAGAGCAGTACTTC.

The chain couples TRBV28 to TRBJ1-4, with D maybe TRBD1 (6 bases). V lost 5 bases to trimming and J lost 8 bases, with 18 bases between them. The V gene's germline CDR1 is MDHEN and CDR2 SYDVKM. This CDR3 region has 15 residues. CDR3 coding DNA: TGTGCCAGCAGTCCCCCCACAGGGAGAGGAGAAAAACTGTTTTTT. Translated, it gives CASSPPTGRGEKLFF.

The J gene is TRBJ2-5, the V gene TRBV7-9; 7 bases are shared with TRBD2. CDR1 and CDR2 (germline): SEHNR, FQNEAQ (reference sequence). After removal of 6 bases from V and 3 bases from J, the junction contained 4 bases not matched to a gene. There are 13 residues in the CDR3. CDR3 bases: TGTGCCAGCAGGAGGGACTATGAAGAGACCCAGTACTTC. It specifies CASRRDYEETQYF.

The rearrangement joins TRBV3-1 (or the pseudogene TRBV3-2) to TRBJ1-2; D may be TRBD1 (6 bases). Germline V gene lookup returns CDR1 LGHDT and CDR2 YNNKEL (reference sequence). The CDR3 is 13 residues long. Trimming pared 1 base from V and 10 bases from J, leaving 13 bases between. The CDR3 DNA reads TGTGCCAGCAGCCAAGCGCGCAGGGGACACTACACCTTC. Translated: CASSQARRGHYTF.

V usage is TRBV28 and J usage is TRBJ2-7; D remains ambiguous. This CDR3 spans 13 amino acids. V was shortened by 8 bases and J by 0 bases, with 11 bases between the two germline ends. CDR1 is MDHEN and CDR2 is SYDVKM in the germline V gene. The chain's CDR3 is CASGPVSSYEQYF. The DNA for the CDR3 is TGTGCCAGCGGTCCGGTGAGCTCCTACGAGCAGTACTTC.

This chain connects TRBV27 to TRBJ1-4, with D unclear. The V and J ends lost 5 bases and 10 bases respectively, with 11 bases between them. Germline V gene lookup returns CDR1 MNHEY and CDR2 SMNVEV (reference sequence). The CDR3 consists of 12 residues. CDR3 loop: CASSQSVGKLFF. In DNA, the CDR3 is TGTGCCAGCAGTCAGAGCGTTGGAAAACTGTTTTTT.

The V call is TRBV5-4, the J call TRBJ2-5, with 8 nucleotides matching TRBD2. This CDR3 has 15 amino acids. V shed 4 bases, J shed 5 bases, and the junction held 10 bases outside the gene matches. CDR1 and CDR2 (germline): SGHNT, YYREEE (reference sequence). CDR3 sequence reads: CASSVSGAPRETQYF. CDR3 DNA: TGTGCCAGCAGCGTTAGCGGGGCCCCTCGGGAGACCCAGTACTTC.

Worth noting for this clone: Here the CDR3 omits its conserved ending phenylalanine or tryptophan, so a read error is the likely source. The DNA is omitted, as the CDR3 cannot be located on it reliably, and the CDR3 follows TCRdb's listing. The V call is TRBV18, the J call TRBJ1-5; the table gives TRBD1 as D, unverified against the DNA. CDR1 and CDR2 from the germline V gene are KGHSH and LQKENI. Both ends counted, the CDR3 spans 9 residues. The CDR3 sequence is CASSPSLQI.

The rearrangement links TRBV25-1 to TRBJ1-1, with D possibly being TRBD1 (5 bases). Germline loops: CDR1 MGHDK, CDR2 SYGVNS. V gave up 4 bases and J gave up 1 base, with 7 bases separating them. The CDR3 covers 13 residues. The CDR3: CASSAGPNTEAFF. For the CDR3, the DNA is TGTGCCAGCAGTGCGGGACCGAACACTGAAGCTTTCTTT.

The rearrangement links TRBV28 to TRBJ2-5; D is tentatively TRBD1 or TRBD2 (5 bases each). The length of the CDR3 is 15 residues. The germline gives CDR1 MDHEN, CDR2 SYDVKM. The ends were cut back, 2 bases at V and 4 bases at J, with 14 bases in the middle. The DNA for the CDR3 is TGTGCCAGCAGTTTACCGCAGGGTGGGGGAGAGACCCAGTACTTC. Protein: CASSLPQGGGETQYF.

The chain links TRBV6-2 or TRBV6-3 to TRBJ1-1; D gene uncertain. V was shortened by 1 base and J by 1 base, with 4 bases between the two germline ends. Looked up from germline, CDR1 is MNHEY and CDR2 is SVGEGT. The CDR3 consists of 13 residues. DNA for the CDR3: TGTGCCAGCAGTTACTTAGGGAACACTGAAGCTTTCTTT. Translating gives CASSYLGNTEAFF.

CDR3 in amino acids: CASSGQGEEKLFF. CDR3 coding DNA: TGTGCCAGCAGCGGACAGGGAGAAGAAAAACTGTTTTTT. V is TRBV12-3 or TRBV12-4 and J is TRBJ1-4, with 8 bases that match TRBD1. The CDR3 extends over 13 amino acids. J gave up 8 bases and V 6 bases, and 5 bases lay outside the gene matches.

The chain has TRBV28 and TRBJ2-7, with D perhaps TRBD1 or TRBD2 (5 bases each). Trimming pared 8 bases from V and 5 bases from J, leaving 22 bases between. Germline CDR1 and CDR2: MDHEN and SYDVKM. CDR3 length equals 15 residues. CDR3 region: CASDHRDRKRDEQYF. The CDR3 DNA is TGTGCCAGCGATCACCGGGACCGCAAGCGCGACGAGCAGTACTTC.

The chain has TRBV5-5 and TRBJ1-1, with D maybe TRBD1 (6 bases). The CDR3 runs 15 residues. Germline V gives CDR1 SGHKS, CDR2 YYEKEE (reference sequence). The V end was cut by 1 base, the J end by 0 bases, with 10 bases between. The CDR3 DNA sequence: TGTGCCAGCAGCTTGAGGGGGTCTTTGAACACTGAAGCTTTCTTT. Amino acid sequence: CASSLRGSLNTEAFF.

J is TRBJ1-5 and V is TRBV28; D unclear. V was shortened by 5 bases and J by 4 bases, with 12 bases between the two germline ends. This CDR3 has 14 amino acids. CDR1 and CDR2 (germline): MDHEN, SYDVKM. CDR3 in DNA: TGTGCCAGCAGTCCGCCAGCGGGGAATCAGCCCCAGCATTTT. Encoded protein: CASSPPAGNQPQHF.

This chain connects TRBV28 to TRBJ2-7, with D perhaps matching TRBD1 (5 bases). This CDR3 is built from 14 residues. CDR1 is MDHEN, CDR2 SYDVKM, per germline. Trimming took 6 bases from V and 0 from J, leaving 12 bases between them. The CDR3 loop reads CASSRASSSYEQYF. CDR3 nucleotide sequence: TGTGCCAGCAGCAGGGCCTCAAGCTCCTACGAGCAGTACTTC. The full variable domain, its missing parts supplied by reference TRBV28 and TRBJ2-7, is DVKVTQSSRYLVKRTGEKVFLECVQDMDHENMFWYRQDPGLGLRLIYFSYDVKMKEKGDIPEGYSVSREKKERFSLILESASTNQTSMYLCASSRASSSYEQYFGPGTRLTVT.